Listed below are T cell receptor beta chains from one sample, sequenced in a study of T cell repertoires in cytomegalovirus infection. Their antigens remain unidentified. TCRdb re-analysed the reads in MiXCR, keeping a single row per CDR3 protein. The profile shows hundreds of thousands of distinct CDR3 sequences, 30% to 40% of them singletons. The material sequenced was cultured PBMCs, taken from culture after CMV antigen stimulation. Source of these receptors: a human donor in good health (CMV status not recorded). Some clones in this sample may be carry-over from other donors' samples. Each CDR3 is given with its conserved first and last residue. A D gene is named only where the DNA matches it firmly. The listing skips clone size in some rows; elsewhere it reads once, few, many or a size class.

CDR3: CASAPLAGALGVSRDTQYF; DNA: TGTGCCAGCGCCCCCCTAGCGGGAGCGTTGGGGGTTTCCAGAGATACGCAGTATTTT; J: TRBJ2-3; V: TRBV6-4; size: few; D: TRBD2
CDR3: CASSPRGASGNTIYF; DNA: TGTGCCAGCAGCCCCCGAGGGGCCTCTGGAAACACCATATATTTT; J: TRBJ1-3; V: TRBV7-2; size: few; D: .
CDR3: CASSLLKGQGNTEAFF; DNA: TGTGCCAGCAGTTTACTAAAGGGACAGGGGAACACTGAAGCTTTCTTT; J: TRBJ1-1; V: TRBV12-3/TRBV12-4; size: few; D: TRBD1
CDR3: CASSQRLGVSSTPYNEQFF; DNA: TGTGCCAGCAGCCAACGCTTGGGGGTTAGCTCGACCCCTTACAATGAGCAGTTCTTC; J: TRBJ2-1; V: TRBV4-2; size: .; D: .
CDR3: CASTSLGEQFF; DNA: TGTGCCAGCACTTCCCTGGGTGAGCAGTTCTTC; J: TRBJ2-1; V: TRBV12-3/TRBV12-4; size: few; D: .
CDR3: CSARDIGQDTGELFF; DNA: TGCAGTGCTAGAGATATAGGGCAGGACACCGGGGAGCTGTTTTTT; J: TRBJ2-2; V: TRBV20-1; size: .; D: .
CDR3: CATSRDHVGGETQYF; DNA: TGTGCCACCAGCAGAGATCACGTAGGGGGGGAGACCCAGTACTTC; J: TRBJ2-5; V: TRBV15; size: .; D: .
CDR3: CSARDRPSGLTGELFF; DNA: TGCAGTGCTAGAGATCGGCCTAGCGGGCTGACCGGGGAGCTGTTTTTT; J: TRBJ2-2; V: TRBV20-1; size: .; D: TRBD2
CDR3: CASSAREEETQYF; DNA: TGTGCCAGCAGCGCCCGTGAGGAAGAGACCCAGTACTTC; J: TRBJ2-5; V: TRBV11-3; size: few; D: .
CDR3: CASTPDRYQPQHF; DNA: TGTGCCAGCACCCCAGACAGGTACCAGCCCCAGCATTTT; J: TRBJ1-5; V: TRBV6-1; size: .; D: .
CDR3: CASSVAASGYNEQFF; DNA: TGTGCCAGCAGCGTAGCGGCTAGCGGGTACAATGAGCAGTTCTTC; J: TRBJ2-1; V: TRBV9; size: .; D: TRBD2
CDR3: CASRRGGQDNSPLHF; DNA: TGTGCCTCTCGCCGAGGGGGTCAAGATAATTCACCCCTCCACTTT; J: TRBJ1-6; V: TRBV6-1; size: .; D: .
CDR3: CASSQRLAGVGETQYF; DNA: TGTGCCAGCAGCCAGAGACTAGCGGGAGTTGGAGAGACCCAGTACTTC; J: TRBJ2-5; V: TRBV7-2; size: .; D: TRBD2
CDR3: CASSQRGVQGFDEQFF; DNA: TGCGCCAGCAGCCAGAGGGGGGTACAGGGTTTCGATGAGCAGTTCTTC; J: TRBJ2-1; V: TRBV4-3; size: few; D: .
CDR3: CASSFEQGAGEAFF; DNA: TGTGCCAGCAGCTTTGAACAGGGTGCGGGCGAAGCTTTCTTT; J: TRBJ1-1; V: TRBV11-2; size: few; D: .
CDR3: CATSVSSGGDTQYF; DNA: TGTGCCACCAGTGTGTCTAGCGGGGGAGATACGCAGTATTTT; J: TRBJ2-3; V: TRBV24-1; size: .; D: TRBD2
CDR3: CASGRDRNTGELFF; DNA: TGTGCTAGTGGACGGGACAGGAACACCGGGGAGCTGTTTTTT; J: TRBJ2-2; V: TRBV12-5; size: many; D: TRBD1
CDR3: CASSRGGGANTGELFF; DNA: TGTGCCAGCAGCCGAGGAGGGGGCGCGAACACCGGGGAGCTGTTTTTT; J: TRBJ2-2; V: TRBV7-9; size: few; D: .
CDR3: CASSGPGATVGEAFF; DNA: TGTGCCAGCAGCGGTCCAGGGGCCACGGTGGGTGAAGCTTTCTTT; J: TRBJ1-1; V: TRBV28; size: .; D: .
CDR3: CASSLEVQSPLAFF; DNA: TGTGCCAGCAGCTTAGAGGTTCAATCCCCGTTGGCTTTCTTT; J: TRBJ1-1; V: TRBV7-2; size: many; D: .
CDR3: CSAAKGVSYEQYF; DNA: TGCAGTGCGGCCAAAGGGGTCTCCTACGAGCAGTACTTC; J: TRBJ2-7; V: TRBV20-1; size: .; D: .
CDR3: CATSGATNEKLFF; DNA: TGTGCCACCAGCGGTGCAACTAATGAAAAACTGTTTTTT; J: TRBJ1-4; V: TRBV15; size: .; D: .
CDR3: CASSPTAGLAAYNEQFF; DNA: TGTGCCAGCAGCCCCACGGCGGGGCTAGCAGCTTACAATGAGCAGTTCTTC; J: TRBJ2-1; V: TRBV4-2; size: few; D: .
CDR3: CASSQDPGYGYTF; DNA: TGTGCCAGCAGCCAAGATCCCGGGTACGGCTACACCTTC; J: TRBJ1-2; V: TRBV3-1; size: .; D: .